This passage covers 5 T cell receptor beta chains from one sample sequenced in a study of control samples from healthy donors and cancer patients. TCRdb keeps only in-frame clones here, not all; method: immunoSEQ multiplex PCR. The sample records 130,000 or so clones, approximately 88% being singletons. Sequenced input: blood. The source is a man between 50 and 59 years old in good health.

This chain connects TRBV7-2 to TRBJ1-6; no clear D gene. The CDR3 has 15 amino acids. CDR1 and CDR2 (germline): SGHTA, FQGNSA. V was trimmed by 0 bases and J by 10 bases, leaving 13 bases between them. CDR3 nucleotide sequence: TGTGCCAGCAGCTTAGCTCCGGGCGACGAGTCACCCCTCCACTTT. This translates into CASSLAPGDESPLHF.

V gene TRBV5-4 combines with J gene TRBJ2-3, with TRBD2 matching over 11 bases. Germline-derived CDR1 and CDR2 are SGHNT and YYREEE (reference sequence). Germline trimming cut 4 bases from V and 2 bases from J; bases unmatched to any gene: 3. This CDR3 is built from 15 residues. CDR3 nucleotides: TGTGCCAGCAGCGGGGGACTAGCGGCCACAGATACGCAGTATTTT. It encodes CASSGGLAATDTQYF.

The gene calls are TRBV3-1 (or the pseudogene TRBV3-2) and TRBJ1-1; TRBD1 might be the D (5 bases). The CDR3 totals 16 residues. Germline V gene data show CDR1 as LGHDT and CDR2 as YNNKEL (reference sequence). V dropped 0 bases and J dropped 3 bases, with 14 bases sitting between them. CDR3 bases: TGTGCCAGCAGCCAAGATTTGGCAGGGACGTACACTGAAGCTTTCTTT. This gives the protein CASSQDLAGTYTEAFF.

This clone was detected only a few times. CDR3 loop: CASSLDPSANYGYTF. The CDR3 DNA sequence: TGTGCCAGCAGCTTAGATCCCAGCGCTAACTATGGCTACACCTTC. This chain connects TRBV11-2 to TRBJ1-2; D not resolved. Germline V gene lookup returns CDR1 SGHAT and CDR2 FQNNGV. The CDR3 runs to 15 residues. Trimming took off 0 bases at V and 0 bases at J, with 8 bases between the two ends. The full variable domain, in which reference TRBV11-2 and TRBJ1-2 provide the parts outside the CDR3, is EAGVAQSPRYKIIEKRQSVAFWCNPISGHATLYWYQQILGQGPKLLIQFQNNGVVDDSQLPKDRFSAERLKGVDSTLKIQPAKLEDSAVYLCASSLDPSANYGYTFGSGTRLTVV.

This chain connects TRBV27 to TRBJ2-5; a weak D match, TRBD1 (7 bases). The ends were cut back, 4 bases at V and 5 bases at J, with 14 bases in the middle. CDR3 length equals 14 residues. Germline V gene lookup returns CDR1 MNHEY and CDR2 SMNVEV (reference sequence). In nucleotides, the CDR3 is TGTGCCAGCAGTTCAACAGGGGAGGTGGAGACCCAGTACTTC. Amino acids: CASSSTGEVETQYF.